The 10 T cell receptor beta chains reported below all come from one sample, sequenced in a study of CD4 and CD8 cells across lung adenocarcinoma regions. TCRdb reprocessed the PCR reads via MiXCR and lists one record per CDR3 protein. Altogether 10,000 to 15,000 distinct CDR3 sequences are present, approximately 56% being singletons, with the ten largest covering around 36%. The specimen was CD8+ T cells from the margin of a lung tumor. These receptor sequences come from a female donor with lung adenocarcinoma. The CD4 and CD8 labels of this study may be unreliable.

As concerns this clonotype: An end of the junction differs from the germline gene, which may be a read error. The chain joins TRBV6-1 to TRBJ2-4; 7 positions match TRBD1. The J call may be wrong; the DNA end is better matched by TRBJ2-3. The CDR3 consists of 16 residues. The germline V gene has CDR1 MNHNS and CDR2 SASEGT. CDR3 region: CASSPRGQRAKNTQYF. CDR3 DNA sequence: TGTGCGAGCAGCCCTAGGGGGCAGCGAGCCAAAAATACGCAGTATTTT.

This clonotype showed up just a few times. The junction shows a germline mismatch at one end, possibly a read error. The chain has TRBV6-1 and TRBJ2-3; 7 bases agree with TRBD1. The CDR3 is 16 amino acids. The germline gives CDR1 MNHNS, CDR2 SASEGT. CDR3 residues: CASSPRGQPTTDTQYF. The CDR3 DNA reads as TGTGCCAGCAGTCCTAGGGGGCAGCCAACCACAGATACTCAGTATTTC.

In the case of this clonotype: A much more abundant neighbour one base away suggests this may be a read error. Since the CDR3 does not end with the conserved phenylalanine or tryptophan, this likely comes from a read error. The chain employs TRBV12-3 or TRBV12-4 and TRBJ2-1; TRBD2 aligns across 7 bases. The V segment lost 6 bases and the J segment 0 bases; nucleotides outside the gene matches: 5. CDR3 size: 15 residues. The chain's CDR3 is CASRDTGGSYNEQFS. The CDR3 DNA is TGTGCCAGCAGGGACACGGGGGGCTCCTACAATGAGCAGTTCTCC.

This clonotype was detected only a few times. Compared with germline, one end of the junction differs, possibly owing to a read error. The V gene is TRBV27, the J gene TRBJ2-3; possible D gene TRBD1, 6 bases. TRBJ2-7 explains the end of the DNA better; the J call may be wrong. This CDR3 spans 14 amino acids. CDR1 is MNHEY, CDR2 SMNVEV, per germline (reference sequence). The CDR3 is CAGSGGGFTDTQYF. Here the CDR3 DNA reads TGTGCCGGCAGTGGGGGCGGGTTCACAGATACGCAGTACTTC.

The chain is built from TRBV6-5 and TRBJ2-1; the D gene is possibly TRBD1 (5 bases). Germline V gene data show CDR1 as MNHEY and CDR2 as SVGAGI. Between the trimmed V and J ends, which lost 4 bases and 6 bases, there was a span of 16 bases. CDR3 length: 15 residues. This CDR3 is CASSSFPDKTNEQFF. Written as DNA, the CDR3 is TGTGCCAGCAGTTCGTTCCCGGACAAGACCAATGAGCAGTTCTTC.

The V and J genes are TRBV10-1 and TRBJ2-2, with D perhaps matching TRBD1 (6 bases). Germline V gene data show CDR1 as WNHNN and CDR2 as SYGVQD (reference sequence). Deletions cut 6 bases from V and 5 bases from J, with 13 bases between. This CDR3 has 14 residues. For the CDR3, the DNA is TGCGCCAGCAGCAATTTCAGGGGAACCGGGGAGCTGTTTTTT. The encoded protein is CASSNFRGTGELFF.

This clonotype was detected a few times. The V call is TRBV6-5, the J call TRBJ2-3; D gene unclear. CDR3 size: 13 residues. V was cut by 1 base and J by 1 base, with 3 bases left in between. Germline CDR1 reads MNHEY; CDR2 reads SVGAGI. The CDR3 coding sequence is TGTGCCAGCAGTTACTTCCGCACAGATACGCAGTATTTT. It yields the protein CASSYFRTDTQYF.

Comments on this clonotype: An end of the junction does not agree with germline; a read error may underlie this. The chain employs TRBV27 and TRBJ2-3; tentative D call: TRBD1 (6 bases). Germline V gene sequence: CDR1 MNHEY, CDR2 SMNVEV (reference sequence). The CDR3 sequence is 14 residues long. The CDR3 reads CASRGGRVKDTQYF. DNA of the CDR3: TGTGCGAGCCGTGGGGGCCGGGTCAAAGATACGCAGTACTTT.

The chain combines TRBV10-2 with TRBJ2-2; 12 bases map to TRBD2. The J segment lost 7 bases and the V segment lost 0 bases, leaving 12 bases of the junction unmatched. Germline V gene lookup returns CDR1 WSHSY and CDR2 SAAADI. This CDR3 has 19 residues. This chain's CDR3 is CASSESGTSGLIGGGELFF. The CDR3, as DNA: TGCGCCAGCAGTGAGTCCGGGACTAGCGGGCTCATCGGGGGCGGGGAGCTGTTTTTT.

Concerning this clonotype itself: The junction departs from germline at one end; a sequencing error may be responsible. The chain joins TRBV27 to TRBJ2-4; either TRBD1 or TRBD2 may supply D (7 bases each). Germline V gene data show CDR1 as MNHEY and CDR2 as SMNVEV (reference sequence). The CDR3 is made up of 14 amino acids. The CDR3 nucleotides read TGTGGCGGCAGGGGGGGCGGAGCCAAAAATACTCAGTATTTC. It is translated as CGGRGGGAKNTQYF.